The 21 T cell receptor beta chains below come from one sample, sequenced in a study of blood T cell repertoires in COVID-19. Clones were sequenced by immunoSEQ multiplex PCR, and TCRdb holds only the in-frame ones, with some missing. The sample yields about 82,000 clones, about 82% seen once. The sample consisted of peripheral blood. The receptors here all came from an elderly man with active or convalescent COVID-19.

This chain links TRBV3-1 (or the pseudogene TRBV3-2) with TRBJ2-3; 12 nucleotides agree with TRBD2. V lost 4 bases, J lost 6 bases, and 11 bases stayed unmatched. CDR3 length: 17 amino acids. CDR1 LGHDT and CDR2 YNNKEL come from the germline V gene (reference sequence). The CDR3 DNA is TGTGCCAGCAGCCGACGGACTAGCGGGGATGGCTGGGATACGCAGTATTTT. It yields the protein CASSRRTSGDGWDTQYF.

The V gene is TRBV6-6, the J gene TRBJ2-2; 7 bases map to TRBD2. V lost 5 bases and J lost 0; bases outside the gene matches: 3. The CDR3 consists of 15 residues. Germline V CDR1 and CDR2: MNHNY, SVGAGI (reference sequence). The CDR3 protein is CASSELAANTGELFF. For the CDR3, the DNA is TGTGCCAGCAGTGAGCTAGCGGCGAACACCGGGGAGCTGTTTTTT.

The rearrangement uses TRBV28 and TRBJ1-4; 8 bases map to TRBD1. The trim removed 5 bases at V and 3 bases at J, leaving 8 bases unmatched. There are 16 residues in the CDR3. Germline V lookup: CDR1 MDHEN, CDR2 SYDVKM. CDR3: CASSVQTGVANEKLFF. CDR3 sequence (DNA): TGTGCCAGCAGTGTTCAGACAGGGGTGGCTAATGAAAAACTGTTTTTT.

V usage is TRBV7-9 and J usage is TRBJ2-7, with D possibly TRBD2 on 7 matching bases. CDR1 is SEHNR, CDR2 FQNEAQ, per germline (reference sequence). Trimming took 7 bases from V and 0 from J, leaving 10 bases between them. CDR3 length equals 13 residues. As DNA, the CDR3 is TGTGCCAGCAAGGGGGGGAGCTCCTACGAGCAGTACGTC. Encoded protein: CASKGGSSYEQYV.

This chain links TRBV3-1 (or the pseudogene TRBV3-2) with TRBJ2-5; TRBD1 might be the D (5 bases). V lost 2 bases to trimming and J lost 2 bases, with 12 bases between them. The CDR3 loop spans 15 amino acids. Germline values: CDR1 LGHDT, CDR2 YNNKEL (reference sequence). In nucleotides, the CDR3 is TGTGCCAGCAGCCAAAGACAGTCTCAGCAAGAGACCCAGTACTTC. Its translation: CASSQRQSQQETQYF.

This chain joins TRBV2 and TRBJ2-2; D may be TRBD1 (6 bases). The V end was cut by 6 bases, the J end by 1 base, with 9 bases between. This CDR3 comprises 14 residues. Germline values: CDR1 SNHLY, CDR2 FYNNEI. CDR3 coding DNA: TGTGCCAGCAGGACGGGACAGAACACCGGGGAGCTGTTTTTT. This codes for CASRTGQNTGELFF.

J is TRBJ1-5 and V is TRBV30; TRBD1 matches 8 bases. The length of the CDR3 is 14 residues. CDR1 is GTSNPN and CDR2 is SVGIG in the germline V gene (reference sequence). V was pared by 5 bases and J by 2 bases, with 5 bases of the junction left unmatched. The CDR3 nucleotides are TGTGCCTGGCAGACAGGGGCTGGCAATCAGCCCCAGCATTTT. Its protein product is CAWQTGAGNQPQHF.

CDR3 in DNA: TGTGCCAGCACCTTAGAGACAAGCCAAGAGACCCAGTACTTC. Its translation is CASTLETSQETQYF. The rearrangement joins TRBV6-5 to TRBJ2-5; D gene unclear. This CDR3 contains 14 residues. V was shortened by 7 bases and J by 1 base, with 13 bases between the two germline ends. In germline, CDR1 is MNHEY, CDR2 SVGAGI.

The chain employs TRBV6-4 and TRBJ2-1; the match to TRBD2 covers 12 bases. This CDR3 region has 13 residues. Trimming cost V 2 bases and J 14 bases; bases outside gene matches: 4. Germline values: CDR1 MRHNA, CDR2 SNTAGT. The CDR3 DNA sequence: TGTGCCAGCAGTGACGGTTCTAGCGGGGGGGAGTTCTTC. Translation gives CASSDGSSGGEFF.

The chain carries TRBV5-1 and TRBJ1-1; 10 bases align to TRBD1. J was trimmed by 5 bases and V by 2 bases; bases with no gene match: 3. The CDR3 spans 14 residues. Germline V gene data show CDR1 as SGHRS and CDR2 as YFSETQ. The CDR3 is CASSLRTGGTEAFF. The DNA of the CDR3 is TGCGCCAGCAGCTTAAGGACAGGGGGTACTGAAGCTTTCTTT.

This clone was observed a handful of times. The V call is TRBV18, the J call TRBJ1-1; tentative D call: TRBD1 (6 bases). Germline V gene data show CDR1 as KGHSH and CDR2 as LQKENI. Trimming took off 9 bases at V and 9 bases at J, with 14 bases between the two ends. This CDR3 is built from 11 residues. CDR3 region: CASMAGEKAFF. In DNA, the CDR3 is TGTGCCAGTATGGCAGGGGAAAAAGCTTTCTTT.

This clone was counted a single time. J is TRBJ1-2 and V is TRBV30, with D unclear. Trimming took off 3 bases at V and 2 bases at J, with 10 bases between the two ends. The CDR3 spans 13 residues. Germline CDR1 GTSNPN, CDR2 SVGIG (reference sequence). In nucleotides, the CDR3 is TGTGCCTGGAGCCCCGCCCAGAACTATGGCTACACCTTC. Encoded protein: CAWSPAQNYGYTF.

The CDR3 spells CASSFSAGANEQFF. The CDR3 nucleotides are TGCGCCAGCAGCTTCTCGGCGGGGGCCAATGAGCAGTTCTTC. The chain carries TRBV5-1 and TRBJ2-1; maybe TRBD2 (7 bases). Germline CDR1 and CDR2: SGHRS and YFSETQ. CDR3 size: 14 residues. V lost 2 bases to trimming and J lost 6 bases, with 12 bases between them. Combining the CDR3 with reference TRBV5-1 and TRBJ2-1 gives the whole variable domain KAGVTQTPRYLIKTRGQQVTLSCSPISGHRSVSWYQQTPGQGLQFLFEYFSETQRNKGNFPGRFSGRQFSNSRSEMNVSTLELGDSALYLCASSFSAGANEQFFGPGTRLTVL.

The V gene is TRBV11-3, the J gene TRBJ1-1; 8 bases are shared with TRBD1. This CDR3 spans 13 amino acids. Unmatched junction bases numbered 3, after V lost 5 bases and J lost 4 bases. Germline CDR1 reads SGHNT; CDR2 reads YENEEA. CDR3 amino acids: CASSMTGVTEAFF. CDR3 sequence (DNA): TGTGCCAGCAGCATGACAGGGGTCACTGAAGCTTTCTTT.

The rearrangement uses TRBV15 and TRBJ1-3; D gene unclear. Deletions cut 4 bases from V and 7 bases from J, with 11 bases between. CDR1 LNHNV and CDR2 YYDKDF come from the germline V gene (reference sequence). This CDR3 contains 13 residues. Here the CDR3 DNA reads TGTGCCACCAGCATGCACAACACGAACACCATATATTTT. Amino acids: CATSMHNTNTIYF.

CDR3 protein: CASSWGTGGGEQYV. The CDR3 DNA is TGCGCCAGCAGCTGGGGGACAGGGGGCGGTGAGCAGTACGTC. The gene calls are TRBV5-1 and TRBJ2-7; 12 nucleotides align to TRBD1. Germline V gene lookup returns CDR1 SGHRS and CDR2 YFSETQ. The CDR3 sequence is 14 residues long. The V and J ends lost 3 bases and 7 bases, in that order; junction bases with no gene match: 5.

This rearrangement joins TRBV5-8 to TRBJ1-4, with 7 bases aligning to TRBD1. After removal of 3 bases from V and 5 bases from J, the junction contained 7 bases not matched to a gene. From germline, CDR1 is SGHTS and CDR2 YDEGEE. CDR3 length equals 15 residues. The CDR3 bases are TGTGCCAGCAGCTCTCGGGGACAGAGGAATGAAAAACTGTTTTTT. Its translation: CASSSRGQRNEKLFF.

This clone was found a few times. The chain joins TRBV11-3 to TRBJ2-2; D gene ambiguous. The CDR3 extends over 13 amino acids. Germline CDR1 reads SGHNT; CDR2 reads YENEEA. Trimming shortened V by 3 bases and J by 7 bases, and 9 bases separated the two germline ends. CDR3 nucleotides: TGTGCCAGCAGCTTGGAGTCGAACGGGGAGCTGTTTTTT. It specifies CASSLESNGELFF.

The CDR3 spells CASSVGQGNQPQHF. CDR3 DNA: TGTGCCAGCAGCGTCGGACAGGGTAATCAGCCCCAGCATTTT. This sequence joins TRBV2 and TRBJ1-5; 8 positions agree with TRBD1. V lost 6 bases to trimming and J lost 4 bases; unmatched junction nucleotides: 5. The CDR3 consists of 14 residues. The V gene's germline CDR1 is SNHLY and CDR2 FYNNEI.

The gene calls are TRBV19 and TRBJ2-3; 15 nucleotides match TRBD2. This CDR3 contains 17 residues. The V segment lost 5 bases and the J segment 2 bases; nucleotides outside the gene matches: 5. Germline CDR1 is LNHDA and CDR2 is SQIVND (reference sequence). Written as DNA, the CDR3 is TGTGCCAGTAGTTCGGGGACTAGCGGGGGGCCCACAGATACGCAGTATTTT. It is translated as CASSSGTSGGPTDTQYF.

The chain employs TRBV9 and TRBJ1-6; 8 bases fit TRBD1. Germline assignment: CDR1 SGDLS and CDR2 YYNGEE. The CDR3 is made up of 15 amino acids. J gave up 3 bases and V 6 bases, and 5 bases lay outside the gene matches. CDR3 region: CASTTGDGYNSPLHF. CDR3 sequence (DNA): TGTGCCAGCACGACAGGGGATGGCTATAATTCACCCCTCCACTTT.